The entry that follows covers one T cell receptor (beta chain) sequence. This record belongs to a study of blood T cell repertoires in COVID-19. Study in general: T cells, B-cell-depleted T cells, or PBMCs provided the cDNA or gDNA that served as material.

As originally analysed: Estimated nucleated cell counts came from reference gene primer amplification. Profiled with immunoSEQ multiplex PCR; TCRdb holds only in-frame clones, not every one. That table furnishes V, J and clone size, whereas the DNA furnished D and trimming. The repertoire has around 300,000 clones, about 90% of them found once; the top ten carry around 4.6%. Participants, about 18 to 90 years old, spanned 25 or so US areas. All recovered Cohort 3 donors got two negative PCRs, got clearance, or saw symptom resolution. CDR1 and CDR2 (germline): MNHNY, SVGAGI (reference sequence). The CDR3 spans 15 residues. The V gene end was trimmed by 4 bases and the J gene end by 4 bases; junction bases not matched to a gene: 7.

Sequencing was done on a sample of PBMCs or T cells enriched from blood (not recorded which). The receptor comes from a man aged 30 to 39 who had recovered from COVID-19. The J gene is TRBJ2-5, the V gene TRBV6-6, with 9 bases matching TRBD2. CDR3 region: CASSSERLAVETQYF. The CDR3 DNA reads TGTGCCAGCAGTTCGGAAAGACTAGCGGTAGAGACCCAGTACTTC.